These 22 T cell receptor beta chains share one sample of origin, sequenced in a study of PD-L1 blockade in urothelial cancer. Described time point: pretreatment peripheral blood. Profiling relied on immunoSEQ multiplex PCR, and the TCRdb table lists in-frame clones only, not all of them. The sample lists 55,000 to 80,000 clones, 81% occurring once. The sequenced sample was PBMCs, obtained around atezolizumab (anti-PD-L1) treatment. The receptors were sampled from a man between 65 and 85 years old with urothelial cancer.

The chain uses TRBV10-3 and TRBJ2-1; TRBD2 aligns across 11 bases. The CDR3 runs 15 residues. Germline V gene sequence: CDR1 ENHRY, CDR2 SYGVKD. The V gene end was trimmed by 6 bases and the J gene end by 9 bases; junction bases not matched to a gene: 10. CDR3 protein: CAIRDSGRAQVEQFF. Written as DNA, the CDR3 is TGTGCCATCAGAGATAGCGGGAGGGCCCAAGTTGAGCAGTTCTTC.

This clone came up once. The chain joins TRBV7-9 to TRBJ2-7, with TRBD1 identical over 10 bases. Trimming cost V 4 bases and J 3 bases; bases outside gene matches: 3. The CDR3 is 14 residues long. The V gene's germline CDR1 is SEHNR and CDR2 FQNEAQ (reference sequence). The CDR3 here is CASSSDRGFYEQYF. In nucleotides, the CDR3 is TGTGCCAGCAGCTCGGACAGGGGGTTCTACGAGCAGTACTTC.

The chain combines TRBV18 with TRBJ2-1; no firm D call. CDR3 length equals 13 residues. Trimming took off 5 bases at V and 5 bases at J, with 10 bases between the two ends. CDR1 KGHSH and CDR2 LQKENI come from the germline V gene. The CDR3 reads CASSMARNNEQFF. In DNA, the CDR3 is TGTGCCAGCTCAATGGCCCGAAACAATGAGCAGTTCTTC.

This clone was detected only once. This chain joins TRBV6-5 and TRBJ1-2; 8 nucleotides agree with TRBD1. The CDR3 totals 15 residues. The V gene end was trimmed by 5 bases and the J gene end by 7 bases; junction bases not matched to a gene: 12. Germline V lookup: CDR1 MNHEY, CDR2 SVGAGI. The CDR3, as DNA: TGTGCCAGCAGTCCCCCCTCAGGGGGCGAGGGTGGCTACACCTTC. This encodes CASSPPSGGEGGYTF.

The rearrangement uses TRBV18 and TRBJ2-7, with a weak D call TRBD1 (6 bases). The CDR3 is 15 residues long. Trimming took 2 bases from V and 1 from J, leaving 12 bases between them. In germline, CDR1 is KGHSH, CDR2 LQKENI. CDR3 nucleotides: TGTGCCAGCTCACCAGGCACAGGGCTTTCCTACGAGCAGTACTTC. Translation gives CASSPGTGLSYEQYF.

The CDR3 loop reads CASSLEGGLQETQYF. CDR3 nucleotides: TGTGCCAGCAGCTTAGAGGGGGGGCTCCAAGAGACCCAGTACTTC. This chain links TRBV7-8 with TRBJ2-5; D possibly corresponds to TRBD2 (7 bases). The CDR3 is 15 amino acids. Germline lookup yields CDR1 SGHVS and CDR2 FQNEAQ. The germline V and J ends were trimmed by 1 base and 1 base, with 10 bases remaining between them.

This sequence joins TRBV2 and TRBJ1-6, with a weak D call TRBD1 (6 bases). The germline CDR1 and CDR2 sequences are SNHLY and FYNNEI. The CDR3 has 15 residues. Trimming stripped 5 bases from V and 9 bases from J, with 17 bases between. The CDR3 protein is CASSLRGGETSPLHF. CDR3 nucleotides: TGTGCCAGCAGTTTAAGGGGGGGTGAAACTTCACCCCTCCACTTT.

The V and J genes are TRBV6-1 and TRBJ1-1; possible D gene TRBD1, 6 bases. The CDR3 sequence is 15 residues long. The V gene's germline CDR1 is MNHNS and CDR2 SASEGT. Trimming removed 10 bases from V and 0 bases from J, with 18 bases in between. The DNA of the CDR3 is TGTGCCACAGGCAGGGGTATTTTGATGAACACTGAAGCTTTCTTT. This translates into CATGRGILMNTEAFF.

The chain's CDR3 is CASSPGPQGAGELFF. CDR3 DNA: TGTGCCAGCAGTCCCGGACCTCAGGGGGCCGGGGAGCTGTTTTTT. The chain joins TRBV6-5 to TRBJ2-2; 7 bases line up with TRBD1. Per germline, CDR1 MNHEY and CDR2 SVGAGI. The CDR3 runs to 15 residues. V trimming: 5 bases; J trimming: 6 bases; junction bases outside the gene matches: 9.

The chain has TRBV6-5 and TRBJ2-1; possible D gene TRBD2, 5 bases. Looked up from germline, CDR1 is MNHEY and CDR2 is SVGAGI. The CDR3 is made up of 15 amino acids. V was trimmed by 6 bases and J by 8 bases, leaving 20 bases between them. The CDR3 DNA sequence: TGTGCCAGCAGCTCCCCCGGGGTTCCATTTTATGAGCAGTTCTTC. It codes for CASSSPGVPFYEQFF.

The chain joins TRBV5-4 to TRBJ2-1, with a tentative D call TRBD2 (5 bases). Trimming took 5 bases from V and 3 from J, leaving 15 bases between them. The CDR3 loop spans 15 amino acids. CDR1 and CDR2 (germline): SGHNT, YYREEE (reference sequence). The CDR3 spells CASRSLRAGYNEQFF. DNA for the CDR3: TGTGCCAGCAGATCCTTAAGGGCGGGCTACAATGAGCAGTTCTTC. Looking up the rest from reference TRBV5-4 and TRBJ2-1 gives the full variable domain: ETGVTQSPTHLIKTRGQQVTLRCSSQSGHNTVSWYQQALGQGPQFIFQYYREEENGRGNFPPRFSGLQFPNYSSELNVNALELDDSALYLCASRSLRAGYNEQFFGPGTRLTVL.

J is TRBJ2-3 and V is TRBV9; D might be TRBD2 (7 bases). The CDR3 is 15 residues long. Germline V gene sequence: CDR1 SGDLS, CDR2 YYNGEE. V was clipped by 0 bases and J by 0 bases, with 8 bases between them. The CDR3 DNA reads TGTGCCAGCAGCGTAGAGGGGGGGAGCACAGATACGCAGTATTTT. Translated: CASSVEGGSTDTQYF.

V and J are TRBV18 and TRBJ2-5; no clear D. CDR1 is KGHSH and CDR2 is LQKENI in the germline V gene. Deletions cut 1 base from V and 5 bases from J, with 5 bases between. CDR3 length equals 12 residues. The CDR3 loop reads CASSPQEETQYF. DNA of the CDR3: TGTGCCAGCTCACCACAGGAGGAGACCCAGTACTTC. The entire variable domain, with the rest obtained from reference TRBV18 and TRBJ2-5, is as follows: NAGVMQNPRHLVRRRGQEARLRCSPMKGHSHVYWYRQLPEEGLKFMVYLQKENIIDESGMPKERFSAEFPKEGPSILRIQQVVRGDSAAYFCASSPQEETQYFGPGTRLLVL.

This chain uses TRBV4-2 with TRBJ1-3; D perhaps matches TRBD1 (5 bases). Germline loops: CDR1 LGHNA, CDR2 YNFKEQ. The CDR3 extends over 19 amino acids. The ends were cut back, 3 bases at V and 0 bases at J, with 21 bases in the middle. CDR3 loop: CASSHGRGKKGASGNTIYF. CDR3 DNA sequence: TGTGCCAGCAGCCACGGACGTGGGAAAAAAGGGGCCTCTGGAAACACCATATATTTT.

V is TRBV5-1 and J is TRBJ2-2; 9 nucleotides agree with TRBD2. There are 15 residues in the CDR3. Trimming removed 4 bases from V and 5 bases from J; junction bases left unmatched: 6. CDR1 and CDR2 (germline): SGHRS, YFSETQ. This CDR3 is CASSNSGRGTGELFF. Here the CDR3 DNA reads TGCGCCAGCAGCAATAGCGGGAGAGGGACCGGGGAGCTGTTTTTT.

The CDR3 here is CAISQVAGGTEQFF. The CDR3 nucleotides read TGTGCCATCAGTCAAGTAGCGGGAGGTACTGAGCAGTTCTTC. The chain carries TRBV10-3 and TRBJ2-1; 10 bases match TRBD2. This CDR3 has 14 amino acids. Germline-derived CDR1 and CDR2 are ENHRY and SYGVKD. V trimming: 5 bases; J trimming: 9 bases; junction bases outside the gene matches: 7.

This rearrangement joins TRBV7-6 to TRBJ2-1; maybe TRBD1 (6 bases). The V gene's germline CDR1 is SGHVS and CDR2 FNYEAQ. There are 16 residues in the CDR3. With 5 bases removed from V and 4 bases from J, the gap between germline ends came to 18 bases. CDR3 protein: CASSPQGTPGYNEQFF. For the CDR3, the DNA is TGTGCCAGCAGCCCACAGGGTACCCCCGGGTACAATGAGCAGTTCTTC.

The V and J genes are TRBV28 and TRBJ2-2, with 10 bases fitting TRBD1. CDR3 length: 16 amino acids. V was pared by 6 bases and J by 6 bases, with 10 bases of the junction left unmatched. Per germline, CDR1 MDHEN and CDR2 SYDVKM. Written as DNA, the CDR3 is TGTGCCAGCAGATCGCCGGGACAGGGGACCCCCGGGGAGCTGTTTTTT. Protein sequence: CASRSPGQGTPGELFF. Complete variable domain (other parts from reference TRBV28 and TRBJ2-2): DVKVTQSSRYLVKRTGEKVFLECVQDMDHENMFWYRQDPGLGLRLIYFSYDVKMKEKGDIPEGYSVSREKKERFSLILESASTNQTSMYLCASRSPGQGTPGELFFGEGSRLTVL.

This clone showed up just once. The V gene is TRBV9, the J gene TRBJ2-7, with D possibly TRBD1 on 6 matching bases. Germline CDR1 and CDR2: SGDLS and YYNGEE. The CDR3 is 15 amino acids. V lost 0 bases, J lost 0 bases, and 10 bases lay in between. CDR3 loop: CASSVGQADSYEQYF. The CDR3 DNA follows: TGTGCCAGCAGCGTAGGACAGGCAGACTCCTACGAGCAGTACTTC.

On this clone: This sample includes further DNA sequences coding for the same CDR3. CDR3 region: CASSLGGGRVSYEQYF. CDR3 DNA: TGTGCCAGCAGCTTAGGGGGAGGGAGGGTTTCCTACGAGCAGTACTTC. The rearrangement links TRBV7-9 to TRBJ2-7, with 7 bases identical to TRBD2. Germline V CDR1 and CDR2: SEHNR, FQNEAQ (reference sequence). This CDR3 is built from 16 residues. The V segment lost 1 base and the J segment 1 base; nucleotides outside the gene matches: 7.

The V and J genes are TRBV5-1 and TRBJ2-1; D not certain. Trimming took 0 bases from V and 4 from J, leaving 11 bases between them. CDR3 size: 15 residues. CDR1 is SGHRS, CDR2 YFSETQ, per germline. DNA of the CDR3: TGCGCCAGCAGCTTGGAAGGCTCCGGGTACAATGAGCAGTTCTTC. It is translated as CASSLEGSGYNEQFF.

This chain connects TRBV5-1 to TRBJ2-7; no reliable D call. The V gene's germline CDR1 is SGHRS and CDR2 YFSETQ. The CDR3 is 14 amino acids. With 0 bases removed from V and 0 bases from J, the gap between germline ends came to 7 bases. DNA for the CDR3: TGCGCCAGCAGCTTGGGACTGCTCTCCTACGAGCAGTACTTC. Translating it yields CASSLGLLSYEQYF.